This TCR beta chain was observed in a study of cytomegalovirus exposure and HLA in healthy donors. The PCR ran on 60 Vbeta and 13 Jbeta primers. Assay used: immunoSEQ multiplex PCR; TCRdb lists only in-frame clones, some missing. The repertoire holds roughly 140,000 clones, with over 70% as singletons. Germline-derived CDR1 and CDR2 are SGHRS and YFSETQ. The CDR3 contains 18 residues. The junction had 13 bases not matched to a gene; V was cut back by 4 bases and J by 3 bases. The chain employs TRBV5-1 and TRBJ2-1, with TRBD2 matching over 10 bases. This receptor was taken from a male donor in good health and CMV-seronegative. The specimen was PBMCs. The CDR3 coding sequence is TGCGCCAGCAGCCTATTGCGGACTAGCGGCCCTCGCTACAATGAGCAGTTCTTC. This encodes CASSLLRTSGPRYNEQFF.